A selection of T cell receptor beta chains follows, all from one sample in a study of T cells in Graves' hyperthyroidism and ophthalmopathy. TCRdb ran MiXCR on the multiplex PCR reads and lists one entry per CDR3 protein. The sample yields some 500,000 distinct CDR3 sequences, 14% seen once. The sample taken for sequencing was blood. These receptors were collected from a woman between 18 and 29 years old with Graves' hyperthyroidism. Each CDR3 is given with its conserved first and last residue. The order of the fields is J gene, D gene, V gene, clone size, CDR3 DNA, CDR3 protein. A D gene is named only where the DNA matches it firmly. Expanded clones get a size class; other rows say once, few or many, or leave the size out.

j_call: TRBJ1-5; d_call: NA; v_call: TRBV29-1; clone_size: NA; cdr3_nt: TGCAGCGTTGTAGGCAGGGGAGAGCCCCAGCATTTT; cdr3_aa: CSVVGRGEPQHF
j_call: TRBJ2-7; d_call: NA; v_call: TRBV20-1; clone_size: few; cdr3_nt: TGCAGTGCTAGGACCCGACTCTCCTACGAGCAGTACTTC; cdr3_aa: CSARTRLSYEQYF
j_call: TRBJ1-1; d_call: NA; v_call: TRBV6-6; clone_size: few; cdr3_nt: TGTGCCAGCAGTTACCGAGTGGGGGACACTGAAGCTTTCTTT; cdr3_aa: CASSYRVGDTEAFF
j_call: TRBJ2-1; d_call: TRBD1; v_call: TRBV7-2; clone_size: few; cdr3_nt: TGTGCCAGCAGCTTAGCCCCCTGGGACAGGGGTTTAGAGGATGAGCAGTTCTTC; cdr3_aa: CASSLAPWDRGLEDEQFF
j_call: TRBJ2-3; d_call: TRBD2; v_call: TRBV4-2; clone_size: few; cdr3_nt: TGTGCCAGCACGCGAACGGGACTAGCGGAACCTAGCACAGATACGCAGTATTTT; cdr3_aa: CASTRTGLAEPSTDTQYF
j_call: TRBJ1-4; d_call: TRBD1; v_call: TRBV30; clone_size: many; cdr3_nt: TGTGCCTGGAGTGCCGACAGGGTATATGAAAAACTGTTTTTT; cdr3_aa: CAWSADRVYEKLFF
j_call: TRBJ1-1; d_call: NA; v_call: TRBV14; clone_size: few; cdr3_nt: TGTGCCAGCAGCCAATTGACCTCGAGGGCTGAAGCTTTCTTT; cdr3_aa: CASSQLTSRAEAFF
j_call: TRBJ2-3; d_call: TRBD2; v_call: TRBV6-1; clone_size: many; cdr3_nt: TGTGCCAGCAGTGGAGGGAGGGAGACAGATACGCAGTATTTT; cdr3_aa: CASSGGRETDTQYF
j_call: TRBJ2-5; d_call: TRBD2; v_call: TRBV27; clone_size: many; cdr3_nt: TGTGCCAGCAGTTTGCCGGGAGGAAGTCAGACCCAGTACTTC; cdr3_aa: CASSLPGGSQTQYF
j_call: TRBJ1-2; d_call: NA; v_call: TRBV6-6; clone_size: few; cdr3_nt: TGTGCCAGCAGTTACTCCTTTCGGGGTGGTAATGGCTACACCTTC; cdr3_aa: CASSYSFRGGNGYTF
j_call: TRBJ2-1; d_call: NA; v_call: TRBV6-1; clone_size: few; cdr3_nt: TGTGCCAGCACCCGCGGCCAGGGTAGGAATGAGCAGTTCTTC; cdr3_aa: CASTRGQGRNEQFF
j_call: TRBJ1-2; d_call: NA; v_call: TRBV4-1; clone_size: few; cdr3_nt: TGCGCCAGCAGCCAAGATTGGGCGGGGGATGGCTACACCTTC; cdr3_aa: CASSQDWAGDGYTF
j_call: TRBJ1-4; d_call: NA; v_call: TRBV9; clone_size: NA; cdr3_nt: TGTGCCAGCAGCGTAAGATGGGGTTCTAATGAAAAACTGTTTTTT; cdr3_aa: CASSVRWGSNEKLFF
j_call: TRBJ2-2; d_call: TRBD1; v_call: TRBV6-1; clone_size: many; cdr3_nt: TGTGCCAGCAGAACCGGGACAGGGGGCTCCGGGGAGCTGTTTTTT; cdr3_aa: CASRTGTGGSGELFF
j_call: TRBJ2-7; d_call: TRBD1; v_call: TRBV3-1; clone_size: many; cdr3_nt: TGTGCCAGCAGCTCTTATCGGGACAGACCCTACGAGCAGTACTTC; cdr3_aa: CASSSYRDRPYEQYF
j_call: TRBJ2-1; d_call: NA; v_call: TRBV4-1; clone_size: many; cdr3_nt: TGCGCCAGCAGCCAAAGGACCAGTGGGCTATACAATGAGCAGTTCTTC; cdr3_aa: CASSQRTSGLYNEQFF
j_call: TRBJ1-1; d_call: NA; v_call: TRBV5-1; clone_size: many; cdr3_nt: TGCGCCAGCAGGACAGGCTACACGGGGAACACTGAAGCTTTCTTT; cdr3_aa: CASRTGYTGNTEAFF
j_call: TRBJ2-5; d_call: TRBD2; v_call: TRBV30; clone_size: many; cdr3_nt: TGTGCCTGGGCGGTAAGCGGGAGTGGGGAGACCCAGTACTTC; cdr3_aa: CAWAVSGSGETQYF
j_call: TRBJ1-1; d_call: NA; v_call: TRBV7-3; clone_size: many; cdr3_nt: TGTGCCAGCAGCCCCACGGCGGGAGGGGGCACTGAAGCTTTCTTT; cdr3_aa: CASSPTAGGGTEAFF
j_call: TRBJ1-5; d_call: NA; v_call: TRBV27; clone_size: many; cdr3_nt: TGTGCCAGCAGTTTATCAATATATGCCCACACGGGGGATCAGCCCCAGCATTTT; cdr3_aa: CASSLSIYAHTGDQPQHF
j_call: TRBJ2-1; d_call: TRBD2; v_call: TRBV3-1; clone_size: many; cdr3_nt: TGTGCCAGCAGCCACGTGGGACTAGTGCAAGATGAGCAGTTCTTC; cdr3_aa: CASSHVGLVQDEQFF
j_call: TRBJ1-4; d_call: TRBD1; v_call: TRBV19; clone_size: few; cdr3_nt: TGTGCCAGTAGTATCGACAGGGATCGCGAAAAACTGTTTTTT; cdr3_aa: CASSIDRDREKLFF
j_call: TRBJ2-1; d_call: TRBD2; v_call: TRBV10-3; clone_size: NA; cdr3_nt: TGTGCCATCAGTGGGGGCCTTACTAGCGGACAGTTCTTC; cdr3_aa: CAISGGLTSGQFF
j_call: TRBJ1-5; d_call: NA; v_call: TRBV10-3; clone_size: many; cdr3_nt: TGTGCCAGCACGGGTAGATTAAATCAGCCCCAGCATTTT; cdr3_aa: CASTGRLNQPQHF
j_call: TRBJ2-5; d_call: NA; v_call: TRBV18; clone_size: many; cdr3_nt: TGTGCCAGCTCACCAAACGGGCCCGGGGAGACCCAGTACTTC; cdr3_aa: CASSPNGPGETQYF
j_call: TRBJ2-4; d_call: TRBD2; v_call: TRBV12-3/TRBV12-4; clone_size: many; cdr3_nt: TGTGCCAGCAGTTTGGCGGGAGCGGACATTCAGTACTTC; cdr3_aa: CASSLAGADIQYF
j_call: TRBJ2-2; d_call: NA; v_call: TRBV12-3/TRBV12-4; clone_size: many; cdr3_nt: TGTGCCAGCAGTTCCTCCAGTAACACCGGGGAGCTGTTTTTT; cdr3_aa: CASSSSSNTGELFF
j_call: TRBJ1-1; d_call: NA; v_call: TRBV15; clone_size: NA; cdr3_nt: TGTGCCACCAGAGGGAAGGGGCAGAACACTGAAGCTTTCTTT; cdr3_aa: CATRGKGQNTEAFF
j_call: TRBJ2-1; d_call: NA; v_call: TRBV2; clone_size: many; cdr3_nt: TGTGCCAGCAGTGTTTTTTCAGGGGAGGATGAGCAGTTCTTC; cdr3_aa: CASSVFSGEDEQFF
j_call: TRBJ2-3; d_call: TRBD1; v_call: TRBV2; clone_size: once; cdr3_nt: TGTGCCAGCAGCGACACGGGACAGACAGATACGCAGTATTTT; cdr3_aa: CASSDTGQTDTQYF
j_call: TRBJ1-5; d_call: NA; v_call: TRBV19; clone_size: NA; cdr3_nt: TGTGCCAGTAGTATCCCACCTTATCAGCCCCAGCATTTT; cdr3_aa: CASSIPPYQPQHF
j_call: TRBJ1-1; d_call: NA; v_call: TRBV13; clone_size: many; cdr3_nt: TGTGCCAGCAGCTTTACACGGACAGCGGCGAACACTGAAGCTTTCTTT; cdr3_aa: CASSFTRTAANTEAFF
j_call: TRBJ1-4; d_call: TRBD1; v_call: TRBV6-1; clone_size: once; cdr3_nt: TGTGCCAGCAGGGACAGGGGGTTCCCAACTAATGAAAAACTGTTTTTT; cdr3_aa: CASRDRGFPTNEKLFF
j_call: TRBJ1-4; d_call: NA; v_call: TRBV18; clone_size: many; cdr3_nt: TGTGCCAGCTCACCGATTGGTACCGCGCCTAATGAAAAACTGTTTTTT; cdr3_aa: CASSPIGTAPNEKLFF
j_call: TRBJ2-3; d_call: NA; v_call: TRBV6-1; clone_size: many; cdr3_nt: TGTGCCAGCACCTTTAGCGGTAGCACAGATACGCAGTATTTT; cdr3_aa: CASTFSGSTDTQYF
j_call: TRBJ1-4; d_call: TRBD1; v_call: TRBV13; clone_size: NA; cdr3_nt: TGTGCCAGCAGCTTAGACACAGGGGAGGACGAAAAACTGTTTTTT; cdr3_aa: CASSLDTGEDEKLFF
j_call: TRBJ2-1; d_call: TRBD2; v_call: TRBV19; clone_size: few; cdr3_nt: TGTGCCAGTAGGTCGGGGGCTAGCGGGAGTTCTGCCTACAATGAGCAGTTCTTC; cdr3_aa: CASRSGASGSSAYNEQFF
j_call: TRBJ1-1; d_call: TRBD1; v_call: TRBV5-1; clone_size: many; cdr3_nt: TGCGCCAGCAGCTTGGGAGTAAGGGGGCAGTTTGAAGCTTTCTTT; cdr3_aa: CASSLGVRGQFEAFF
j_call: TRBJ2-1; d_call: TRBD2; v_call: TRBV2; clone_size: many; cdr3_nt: TGTGCCAGCACCCTAGCGGGGATCTACAATGAGCAGTTCTTC; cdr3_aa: CASTLAGIYNEQFF